This T cell receptor (beta chain) stems from a study of spatial heterogeneity in lung cancer (dated by TCRdb to about 2019). A note on the overall study: Beta-chain transcripts were consistently detected in greater numbers than alpha-chain transcripts, which likely reflected higher beta-chain transcript abundance. A strong correlation was found between TCR transcript counts in tumor regions and a T cell transcriptional module score from matched bulk RNA-seq. In the raw uncorrected reads, each unique combination of TCR and UMI appeared on average more than ten times. The study quantitatively compared TCR alpha and beta repertoires across multiple tumor regions, matched nontumor lung and blood in non-small cell lung cancer. TCR repertoire features were related to nonsynonymous mutation counts determined by whole-exome sequencing of tumor tissue. At surgery, both alpha and beta chains were TCR-sequenced in about 200 tumor regions, 64 matched nontumor lung samples and a few dozen PBMC samples. Beyond this particular receptor, the publication reports: TCR-seq was estimated to cover only about 7.6% of tumor T cells for alpha chains and approximately 13% for beta chains. The tumor nonsynonymous mutation count correlated with the number of expanded alpha and beta TCRs within the tumor. Counts of ubiquitous and regional expanded TCRs were found to correlate with counts of ubiquitous and regional nonsynonymous mutations, respectively. Additional single-cell paired TCR alpha and beta sequencing was considered necessary to confirm, at a functional level, the hypothesis that regional TCRs recognize regional mutations.

The junction shows trimming of 2 bases on V and 1 base on J, and the gene matches do not reach 1 base of it. Its CDR3 holds 15 amino acids, cysteine through phenylalanine. Kept here is only the CDR3 DNA, which spans 45 bases and is read in frame from base 1. CDR1 and CDR2, looked up from the germline V gene, are MNHNS and SASEGT. In light of the paper, this sample's time point label describes: sample taken at primary tumor resection. Samples were obtained from fewer than 80 patients with early-stage, untreated non-small cell lung cancer from the lung TRACERx cohort. Without any cell sorting, TCR sequencing was performed on whole RNA extracted either from tumor and nontumor lung tissue or from cryopreserved PBMC samples. Only patients for whom sufficient RNA was available from at least two tumor regions were selected for TCR sequencing. Before being selected, tumor and adjacent nontumor lung specimens were reviewed by a lung pathologist.

Many counts were recorded for this clonotype. The specificity of this receptor is unknown. No much larger clone exists at a distance of one base, and base qualities are not known. The library was obtained by 5' RACE. The listed sequencing device is NextSeq 500. In the TCR library protocol, a unique molecular identifier was attached to each TCR cDNA molecule so that PCR and sequencing errors could be corrected. The source study handled its data this way. Decombinator tools were used for TCR identification, UMI-based error correction and CDR3 extraction. Expanded TCRs were defined as those above a frequency of 2 per 1,000, corresponding to the top 1% of the tumor frequency distribution. Expanded tumor TCRs were classed as regional if statistically deemed absent (corrected P<0.05) from at least one tumor region, otherwise ubiquitous. Rényi diversity was computed with the R vegan package after subsampling each repertoire 100 times to 5,000 TCRs. CDR3 similarity networks were constructed using string-kernel similarity of amino acid triplets, with links drawn between CDR3s whose pairwise similarity was above 0.82. In-frame beta chains were kept once TCRdb had trimmed the public reads at Q25 with fastp and called clones with MiXCR. Rows with one shared CDR3 protein collapse into an entry with the most common genes and DNA. These V and J calls are TCRdb output, not the study's own analysis. Present in this sample are about 20,000 distinct CDR3 sequences, approximately 8.3% of which were seen just once. The top ten hold 20% to 25% of the sample.

The material sequenced was lung tumor tissue, taken at surgery. In this chain, TRBV6-1 is recombined with TRBJ2-5; 10 central nucleotides agree with TRBD1. The sequence was collected from a male donor with early-stage non-small cell lung cancer. The DNA sequence reads TGTGCCAGCAGTGAAAGACAGGGGGCCCAAGAGACCCAGTACTTC. This yields the protein CASSERQGAQETQYF.